This T cell receptor (beta chain) came from a study of regulatory T cells in long-lasting Graves disease. Broader study findings: Comparison showed that persistent patients shared more public clonotypes (2,741) than new patients (966).

Germline-derived CDR1 and CDR2 are MNHEY and SVGAGI. The CDR3 contains 16 residues. V was trimmed by 2 bases and J by 3 bases, leaving 17 bases between them. Researchers made TCR beta libraries by using iRepertoire HTBI primers and running Arm-PCR on CDR3 regions. TCRdb re-analysed the multiplex PCR reads in MiXCR, keeping a single row per CDR3 protein. The sample includes 400,000 to 600,000 distinct CDR3 sequences, under 25% of them seen just once. On this clonotype: What it binds is not known.

Time point defined: persistent/refractory GD, antithyroid drugs over 5 years with positive TRAb. The TCR library used RNA extracted from PBMCs. The V and J genes are TRBV6-5 and TRBJ2-7, with D possibly matching TRBD1 (5 bases). The sequence came from a female donor with Graves disease. This specimen consisted of peripheral blood mononuclear cells (PBMCs), obtained when the disease was refractory, from a patient treated with antithyroid drugs. The CDR3 spells CASSYPTDNPRYEQYF. CDR3 coding DNA: TGTGCCAGCAGTTACCCGACAGACAATCCACGCTACGAGCAGTACTTC.